This TCR beta chain was identified during a study of identical twins. TCRdb passed the 5' RACE reads through MiXCR, listing each CDR3 protein once. Among 550,000 to 700,000 distinct CDR3 sequences listed, approximately 10% were seen once. The junction had 10 bases not matched to a gene; V was cut back by 6 bases and J by 2 bases. CDR3 size: 16 residues. Per germline, CDR1 MNHEY and CDR2 SVGEGT. This sample also belongs to another study, concerning yellow fever vaccine responses in identical twins.

The gene calls are TRBV6-2 or TRBV6-3 and TRBJ2-5; 9 bases line up with TRBD1. Sequences were obtained from PBMCs. This clonotype was obtained from a woman aged 18-29 years in good health. CDR3 DNA: TGTGCCAGCAGAGGTACCGGGACAGGGTCACAAGAGACCCAGTACTTC. Translation: CASRGTGTGSQETQYF.